This TCR beta chain was recorded in a study of T cells in localized non-small cell lung cancer. Study results and limitations: Researchers found a median around 61 of the top 100 tumor clones in adjacent lung. The study found T cell clonality highest in uninvolved adjacent lung, above tumor. The study sequenced only one region of the tumor. As a result, intratumor heterogeneity could not be excluded and remains possible. Longer survival (overall) was linked to higher T cell density in blood.

Sequencing used immunoSEQ multiplex PCR; TCRdb keeps in-frame clones, though not all of them. The sample comprises 45,000 to 55,000 clones, 86% of which are singletons, and about 18% rests with the top ten. In regard to this clone: What it recognizes is unknown.

Germline V gene lookup returns CDR1 MNHEY and CDR2 SMNVEV (reference sequence). V was pared by 3 bases and J by 5 bases, with 13 bases between. The CDR3 has 14 residues. This clonotype was obtained from a male donor aged 60 or older with stage III squamous cell lung carcinoma. This sample comprised peripheral blood, obtained before any cancer treatment. The rearrangement uses TRBV27 and TRBJ2-5, with D possibly TRBD1 on 6 matching bases. In DNA form, the CDR3 reads TGTGCCAGCAGTTTTATAGGGGGTCGGGAGACCCAGTACTTC. It encodes CASSFIGGRETQYF.